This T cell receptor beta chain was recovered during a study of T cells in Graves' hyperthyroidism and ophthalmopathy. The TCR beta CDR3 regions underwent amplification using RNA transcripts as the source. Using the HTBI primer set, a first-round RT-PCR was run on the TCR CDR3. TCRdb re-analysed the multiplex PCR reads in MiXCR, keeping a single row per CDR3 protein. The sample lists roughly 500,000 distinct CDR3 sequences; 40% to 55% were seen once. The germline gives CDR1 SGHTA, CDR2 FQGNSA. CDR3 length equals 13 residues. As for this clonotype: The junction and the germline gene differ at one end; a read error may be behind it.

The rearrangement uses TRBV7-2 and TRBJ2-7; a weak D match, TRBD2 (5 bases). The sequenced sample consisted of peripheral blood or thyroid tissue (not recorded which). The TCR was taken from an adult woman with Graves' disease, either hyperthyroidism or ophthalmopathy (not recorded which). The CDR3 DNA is TGCGCCAGCAGCCAAGCGGAAACTTACGAGCAGTACTTC. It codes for CASSQAETYEQYF.